Each of the 21 T cell receptor beta chains below was sequenced from the same sample in a study of identifying expanded T cells in peripheral blood. Generated by immunoSEQ multiplex PCR, the TCRdb table keeps only in-frame clones and is missing some. The profile covers 100,000 or so clones, with 80% to 90% appearing a single time and 16% taken by the ten largest. The sample was blood. Source of these receptors: a person aged 18-70 years in good health.

The chain uses TRBV4-3 and TRBJ2-3, with D perhaps matching TRBD1 (6 bases). Germline CDR1 reads LGHNA; CDR2 reads YSLEER. With 1 base removed from V and 2 bases from J, the gap between germline ends came to 16 bases. The CDR3 consists of 17 residues. CDR3 bases: TGCGCCAGCAGCCAAGGGAGCGCAGGGGCGTACACAGATACGCAGTATTTT. Translating it yields CASSQGSAGAYTDTQYF.

This clone was found once. The V gene is TRBV5-6, the J gene TRBJ2-7; D gene ambiguous. Germline V lookup: CDR1 SGHDT, CDR2 YYEEEE. Trimming took off 3 bases at V and 2 bases at J, with 3 bases between the two ends. The CDR3 is 11 amino acids. CDR3: CASSSAYEQYF. DNA for the CDR3: TGTGCCAGCAGCTCAGCCTACGAGCAGTACTTC.

The chain employs TRBV7-2 and TRBJ1-5; D gene unclear. The CDR3 is 13 residues long. The germline V and J ends were trimmed by 1 base and 3 bases, with 4 bases remaining between them. Germline V gene sequence: CDR1 SGHTA, CDR2 FQGNSA. The CDR3 sequence is CASSLEFNQPQHF. DNA of the CDR3: TGTGCCAGCAGCTTAGAGTTCAATCAGCCCCAGCATTTT. Combining the CDR3 with reference TRBV7-2 and TRBJ1-5 gives the whole variable domain GAGVSQSPSNKVTEKGKDVELRCDPISGHTALYWYRQSLGQGLEFLIYFQGNSAPDKSGLPSDRFSAERTGGSVSTLTIQRTQQEDSAVYLCASSLEFNQPQHFGDGTRLSIL.

This clone has just one count. The gene calls are TRBV7-9 and TRBJ2-5; D remains ambiguous. This CDR3 has 13 residues. Germline-derived CDR1 and CDR2 are SEHNR and FQNEAQ (reference sequence). The germline V and J ends were trimmed by 1 base and 6 bases, with 9 bases remaining between them. CDR3 sequence: CASSLGAEKTQYF. CDR3 sequence (DNA): TGTGCCAGCAGCTTAGGGGCAGAGAAGACCCAGTACTTC.

CDR3 region: CATSREYLSYGTGVMNTEAFF. CDR3 in DNA: TGTGCCACCAGCAGAGAGTATCTCTCTTATGGGACAGGGGTTATGAACACTGAAGCTTTCTTT. The chain is built from TRBV15 and TRBJ1-1; 10 positions agree with TRBD1. The CDR3 is made up of 21 amino acids. The V and J ends lost 0 bases and 0 bases, in that order; junction bases with no gene match: 16. Germline V lookup: CDR1 LNHNV, CDR2 YYDKDF (reference sequence). Looking up the rest from reference TRBV15 and TRBJ1-1 gives the full variable domain: DAMVIQNPRYQVTQFGKPVTLSCSQTLNHNVMYWYQQKSSQAPKLLFHYYDKDFNNEADTPDNFQSRRPNTSFCFLDIRSPGLGDTAMYLCATSREYLSYGTGVMNTEAFFGQGTRLTVV.

This sequence joins TRBV13 and TRBJ2-5; a weak D match, TRBD1 (6 bases). Germline CDR1 PRHDT, CDR2 FYEKMQ (reference sequence). V was cut by 0 bases and J by 12 bases, with 11 bases left in between. The CDR3 is made up of 12 amino acids. This chain's CDR3 is CASSLGRGRKYF. The CDR3 nucleotides are TGTGCCAGCAGCTTAGGTAGGGGGAGAAAGTACTTC. Looking up the rest from reference TRBV13 and TRBJ2-5 gives the full variable domain: AAGVIQSPRHLIKEKRETATLKCYPIPRHDTVYWYQQGPGQDPQFLISFYEKMQSDKGSIPDRFSAQQFSDYHSELNMSSLELGDSALYFCASSLGRGRKYFGPGTRLLVL.

The J gene is TRBJ1-1, the V gene TRBV7-9; D unresolved. Trimming shortened V by 3 bases and J by 2 bases, and 10 bases separated the two germline ends. Germline assignment: CDR1 SEHNR and CDR2 FQNEAQ (reference sequence). The CDR3 spans 14 residues. CDR3 protein: CASSFVGSNTEAFF. CDR3 coding DNA: TGTGCCAGCAGCTTTGTGGGGAGTAACACTGAAGCTTTCTTT.

The chain links TRBV6-5 to TRBJ1-1; D is undetermined. V was trimmed by 6 bases and J by 3 bases, leaving 14 bases between them. There are 14 residues in the CDR3. The germline CDR1 and CDR2 sequences are MNHEY and SVGAGI. CDR3 region: CASSRAGPHTEAFF. The CDR3 DNA reads TGTGCCAGCAGCCGCGCTGGTCCCCACACTGAAGCTTTCTTT.

The chain joins TRBV18 to TRBJ2-5, with no clear D. The germline V gene has CDR1 KGHSH and CDR2 LQKENI. Trimming left V 0 bases short and J 5 bases short, with 7 bases between. CDR3 length: 13 residues. This chain's CDR3 is CASSPPASETQYF. CDR3 sequence (DNA): TGTGCCAGCTCACCACCCGCAAGCGAGACCCAGTACTTC.

This clone was detected many times. This chain joins TRBV2 and TRBJ1-3; a possible D gene is TRBD1 (6 bases). V gave up 8 bases and J gave up 2 bases, with 13 bases separating them. The CDR3 length is 14 residues. Germline CDR1 and CDR2: SNHLY and FYNNEI. In DNA, the CDR3 is TGTGCCAGCGCATCGACAGGACCTGGAAACACCATATATTTT. This gives the protein CASASTGPGNTIYF.

The rearrangement links TRBV6-5 to TRBJ2-7; D not resolved. The CDR3 runs to 10 residues. The germline gives CDR1 MNHEY, CDR2 SVGAGI. Trimming cost V 6 bases and J 4 bases, with 4 bases left between them. The CDR3 sequence is CASRGYEQYF. The CDR3 nucleotides are TGTGCCAGCAGAGGGTACGAGCAGTACTTC.

The V gene is TRBV7-2, the J gene TRBJ1-2; 7 nucleotides match TRBD1. V trimming: 1 base; J trimming: 4 bases; junction bases outside the gene matches: 3. The germline V gene has CDR1 SGHTA and CDR2 FQGNSA. This CDR3 contains 14 residues. In DNA form, the CDR3 reads TGTGCCAGCAGCTTAGGGGCAGGGGGCTATGGCTACACCTTC. Amino acids: CASSLGAGGYGYTF.

The count of this clone is one. The V and J genes are TRBV18 and TRBJ1-5, with D unclear. V was trimmed by 3 bases and J by 0 bases, leaving 9 bases between them. This CDR3 comprises 15 residues. Germline V CDR1 and CDR2: KGHSH, LQKENI. Here the CDR3 DNA reads TGTGCCAGCTCACCCTTGGGTGGTAGCAATCAGCCCCAGCATTTT. Protein product: CASSPLGGSNQPQHF. The entire variable domain, with the rest obtained from reference TRBV18 and TRBJ1-5, is as follows: NAGVMQNPRHLVRRRGQEARLRCSPMKGHSHVYWYRQLPEEGLKFMVYLQKENIIDESGMPKERFSAEFPKEGPSILRIQQVVRGDSAAYFCASSPLGGSNQPQHFGDGTRLSIL.

Written as DNA, the CDR3 is TGTGCCAGCAGCGCGGGGGGTTCATTTCTGATAAGCTCCTACGAGCAGTACTTC. Translation: CASSAGGSFLISSYEQYF. The V call is TRBV5-6, the J call TRBJ2-7; 8 positions agree with TRBD2. The trim removed 4 bases at V and 0 bases at J, leaving 15 bases unmatched. Germline assignment: CDR1 SGHDT and CDR2 YYEEEE. The CDR3 contains 18 residues.

This clone was observed a handful of times. J is TRBJ1-2 and V is TRBV7-2; possible D gene TRBD1, 6 bases. V lost 0 bases, J lost 4 bases, and 12 bases lay in between. CDR3 size: 15 residues. The V gene's germline CDR1 is SGHTA and CDR2 FQGNSA. The CDR3 region has the DNA TGTGCCAGCAGCTTAGCTGCAGGGGTACCCTATGGCTACACCTTC. It translates to CASSLAAGVPYGYTF.

The rearrangement uses TRBV6-6 and TRBJ2-6; 8 nucleotides agree with TRBD1. The germline V gene has CDR1 MNHNY and CDR2 SVGAGI (reference sequence). V was clipped by 2 bases and J by 5 bases; unmatched bases: 2. The CDR3 covers 15 residues. The CDR3 loop reads CASSYRTGWANVLTF. In DNA, the CDR3 is TGTGCCAGCAGTTACCGGACAGGGTGGGCCAACGTCCTGACTTTC.

As concerns this clone: At one boundary the junction diverges from the germline segment, which might be a read error. V is TRBV28 and J is TRBJ2-7; D uncertain. Germline assignment: CDR1 MDHEN and CDR2 SYDVKM. The CDR3 runs 15 residues. The CDR3 sequence is CASSTVDRLGYEQCF. The CDR3 DNA reads TGTGCCAGCAGTACCGTGGACCGTCTAGGGTACGAGCAGTGCTTC. The full variable domain, with the rest looked up from reference TRBV28 and TRBJ2-7, is DVKVTQSSRYLVKRTGEKVFLECVQDMDHENMFWYRQDPGLGLRLIYFSYDVKMKEKGDIPEGYSVSREKKERFSLILESASTNQTSMYLCASSTVDRLGYEQCFGPGTRLTVT.

The chain has TRBV5-8 and TRBJ2-5; D is ambiguous. The germline CDR1 and CDR2 sequences are SGHTS and YDEGEE. Trimming removed 1 base at V and 10 bases at J, with 11 bases between. The CDR3 contains 12 residues. Here the CDR3 reads CASSLIVSDQYF. In DNA form, the CDR3 reads TGTGCCAGCAGCTTGATCGTGTCCGACCAGTACTTC.

J is TRBJ2-5 and V is TRBV2; unclear D gene. The CDR3 totals 11 residues. From germline, CDR1 is SNHLY and CDR2 FYNNEI. Trimming pared 11 bases from V and 2 bases from J, leaving 9 bases between. This CDR3 reads CAGRLQETQYF. CDR3 bases: TGTGCCGGTCGACTTCAAGAGACCCAGTACTTC.

The rearrangement uses TRBV18 and TRBJ2-3; D is ambiguous. Germline V CDR1 and CDR2: KGHSH, LQKENI. The CDR3 runs to 13 residues. Trimming took off 6 bases at V and 1 base at J, with 8 bases between the two ends. The CDR3 protein is CASSALGTDTQYF. For the CDR3, the DNA is TGTGCCAGCTCCGCCTTAGGCACAGATACGCAGTATTTT.

This chain uses TRBV7-2 with TRBJ1-4; unclear D gene. Trimming removed 5 bases from V and 0 bases from J, with 13 bases in between. The CDR3 covers 16 residues. The germline V gene has CDR1 SGHTA and CDR2 FQGNSA. CDR3 DNA sequence: TGTGCCAGCAGCCTCAACGCGGCAACAACTAATGAAAAACTGTTTTTT. Its protein product is CASSLNAATTNEKLFF.